This T cell receptor beta chain was observed in a study of T cells in localized non-small cell lung cancer. The study, taken as a whole, reports: A median of 57 of the top 100 tumor clones appeared in adjacent lung, which was paired and uninvolved. One tumor region alone was sequenced, and heterogeneity therefore remains possible. Uninvolved adjacent lung had the highest recorded T cell clonality, with tumor below it.

CDR3 length: 17 amino acids. J was trimmed by 9 bases and V by 4 bases; bases with no gene match: 15. CDR1 and CDR2 (germline): LNHDA, SQIVND (reference sequence). Sequencing used immunoSEQ multiplex PCR; TCRdb keeps in-frame clones, though not all of them. The sample contains 3,000 or so clones, around 25% of which appear only once. Samples of adjacent lung (free of atypia) were collected at least 2 cm from the tumor margin. This clone was recorded only once. Its antigen is currently unknown. The material sequenced was normal lung tissue next to the tumor, taken before any cancer treatment. The gene calls are TRBV19 and TRBJ2-2, with 9 bases aligning to TRBD2. The TCR comes from a woman aged 35-70 years with stage I lung adenocarcinoma. As DNA, the CDR3 is TGTGCCAGTAGTACCGAGAGAGGGCGGGAGGGCCGTCGGGAGCTGTTTTTT. Protein: CASSTERGREGRRELFF.